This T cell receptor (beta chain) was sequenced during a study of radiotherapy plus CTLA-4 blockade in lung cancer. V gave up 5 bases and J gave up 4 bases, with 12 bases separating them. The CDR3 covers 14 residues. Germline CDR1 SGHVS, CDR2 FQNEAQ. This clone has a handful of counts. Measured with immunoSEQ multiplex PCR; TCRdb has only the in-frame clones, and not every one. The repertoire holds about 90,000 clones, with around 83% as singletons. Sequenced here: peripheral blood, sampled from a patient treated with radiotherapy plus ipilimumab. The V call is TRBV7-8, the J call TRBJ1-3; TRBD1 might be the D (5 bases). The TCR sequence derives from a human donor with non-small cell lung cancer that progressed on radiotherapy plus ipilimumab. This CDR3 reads CASSQTAIGNTIYF. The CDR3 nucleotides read TGTGCCAGCAGCCAGACAGCTATAGGAAACACCATATATTTT. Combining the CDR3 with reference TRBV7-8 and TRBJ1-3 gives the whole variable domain GAGVSQSPRYKVAKRGQDVALRCDPISGHVSLFWYQQALGQGPEFLTYFQNEAQLDKSGLPSDRFFAERPEGSVSTLKIQRTQQEDSAVYLCASSQTAIGNTIYFGEGSWLTVV.